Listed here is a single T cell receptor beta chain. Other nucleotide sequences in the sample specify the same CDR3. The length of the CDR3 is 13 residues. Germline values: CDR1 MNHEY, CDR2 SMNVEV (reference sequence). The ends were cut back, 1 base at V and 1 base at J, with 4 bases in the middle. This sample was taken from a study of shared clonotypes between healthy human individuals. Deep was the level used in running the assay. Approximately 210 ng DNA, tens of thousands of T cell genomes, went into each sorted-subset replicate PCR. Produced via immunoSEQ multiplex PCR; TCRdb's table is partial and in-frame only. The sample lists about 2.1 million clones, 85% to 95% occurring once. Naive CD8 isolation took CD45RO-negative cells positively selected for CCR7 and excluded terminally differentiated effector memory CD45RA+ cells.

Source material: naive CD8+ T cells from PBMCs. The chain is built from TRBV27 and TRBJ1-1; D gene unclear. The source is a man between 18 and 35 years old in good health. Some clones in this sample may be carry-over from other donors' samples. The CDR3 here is CASSLLGNTEAFF. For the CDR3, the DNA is TGTGCCAGCAGTTTATTAGGGAACACTGAAGCTTTCTTT.